A selection of T cell receptor beta chains follows, all from one sample in a study of blood T cell repertoires in COVID-19. The data were produced by immunoSEQ multiplex PCR, yet TCRdb's version contains in-frame clones alone and is incomplete. This sample has 150,000 to 200,000 clones, with roughly 87% found just once. The sequenced sample consisted of peripheral blood. These receptors were taken from a woman in her sixties who had recovered from COVID-19. Both conserved end residues are part of each CDR3. D genes are given only for firm matches. Size is omitted from some rows. Given values are once, few, many or a class for expanded clones.

>TRBJ2-5|-|TRBD1|TRBV4-3
TGCGCCAGCAGCCAAGAAAGGACAGGCTTCAAGCCCCAGTACTTC
CASSQERTGFKPQYF
>TRBJ2-7|-|TRBD1|TRBV28
TGTGCCAGCAAAACTACCGGGACAGGGGGCGCCGAGCAGTACTTC
CASKTTGTGGAEQYF
>TRBJ2-2|-|-|TRBV5-1
TGCGCCAGCAGTCTCCACACCGGGGAGCTGTTTTTT
CASSLHTGELFF
>TRBJ1-6|-|TRBD1|TRBV28
TGTGCCGGAAGGACGGGACAGCATAATTCACCCCTCCACTTT
CAGRTGQHNSPLHF
>TRBJ2-7|-|-|TRBV27
TGTGCCAGCAGTTTATCCTTCGGAGCAGAATCCTACGAGCAGTACTTC
CASSLSFGAESYEQYF
>TRBJ1-2|-|TRBD1|TRBV4-2
TGTGCCAGCAGCCAATGGACGGACAGGACGGCTAACTATGGCTACACCTTC
CASSQWTDRTANYGYTF
>TRBJ2-7|-|TRBD2|TRBV20-1
TGCAGTGCTAGTGGCGGGGGGGCGGCCGAGCAGTACTTC
CSASGGGAAEQYF
>TRBJ2-3|few|-|TRBV19
TGTGCCAGTAGTAGAGGAACTACTCGATTTTCCGATACGCAGTATTTT
CASSRGTTRFSDTQYF
>TRBJ1-5|-|TRBD1|TRBV19
TGTGCCAGTAGTATGCTGGACAGGGGCCCAAATCAGCCCCAGCATTTT
CASSMLDRGPNQPQHF
>TRBJ2-1|-|TRBD2|TRBV27
TGTGCCAGCAGTTTATGGGCGGGGGACTCCTACAATGAGCAGTTCTTC
CASSLWAGDSYNEQFF
>TRBJ1-2|-|TRBD1|TRBV3-1/TRBV3-2
TGTGCCAGCAGCCTTAAATGGGACAGCATCTATGGCTACACCTTC
CASSLKWDSIYGYTF
>TRBJ2-7|-|TRBD1|TRBV9
TGTGCCAGCACCGATACGGACAGGGGTCTGTACGAGCAGTACTTC
CASTDTDRGLYEQYF
>TRBJ2-1|once|TRBD1|TRBV29-1
TGCAGCGTTCCCCGACAGGGGAGGTTGTTGAATGAGCAGTTCTTC
CSVPRQGRLLNEQFF
>TRBJ1-1|-|TRBD1|TRBV3-1/TRBV3-2
TGTGCCAGCAGCCCCTGGGGTCAGGGGGAGGTAAACACTGAAGCTTTCTTT
CASSPWGQGEVNTEAFF
>TRBJ1-2|-|TRBD1|TRBV29-1
TGCAGCGTTGAACGAGTCGGGACAGGAGGGTACTATGGCTACACCTTC
CSVERVGTGGYYGYTF
>TRBJ2-1|once|-|TRBV5-1
TGCGCCAGCAGCTTGGACCGGGGGGCAGGATACAATGAGCAGTTCTTC
CASSLDRGAGYNEQFF
>TRBJ2-5|-|-|TRBV9
TGTGCCAGCAGCGGACACAGGGTCGTTGGTGGAGAGACCCAGTACTTC
CASSGHRVVGGETQYF
>TRBJ1-2|-|-|TRBV19
TGTGCCAGTAGTATTGGTGGGAGCAGGACCCATGGCTACACCTTC
CASSIGGSRTHGYTF
>TRBJ2-1|-|TRBD1|TRBV25-1
TGTGCCAGCAGTTCTCGACAGGGGGCGGGAAATGAGCAGTTCTTC
CASSSRQGAGNEQFF
>TRBJ2-7|-|TRBD2|TRBV9
TGTGCCAGCAGCGGGCATAGCGGGGGCCTCTCCTACGAGCAGTACTTC
CASSGHSGGLSYEQYF
>TRBJ2-1|-|-|TRBV18
TGTGCCAGCTCACCACCGGCAGGGGCCTACAATGAGCAGTTCTTC
CASSPPAGAYNEQFF
>TRBJ1-2|-|-|TRBV20-1
TGCAGTGCTACAGGGTGGAAGGGCTACACCTTC
CSATGWKGYTF
>TRBJ2-2|many|TRBD1|TRBV7-9
TGTGCCAGCAGCTTAGAACAGGGGGCAGGAACCGGGGAGCTGTTTTTT
CASSLEQGAGTGELFF
>TRBJ1-5|-|-|TRBV2
TGTGCCAGCAGCGAGAGACAGAGCAATCAGCCCCAGCATTTT
CASSERQSNQPQHF
>TRBJ2-1|-|-|TRBV5-1
TGCGCCAGCTGTCCCGGGGTTAAGAATGAGCAGTTCTTC
CASCPGVKNEQFF
>TRBJ2-5|-|-|TRBV3-1/TRBV3-2
TGTGCCAGCAGCCTCCTCACTACAGGGTTGGAGACCCAGTACTTC
CASSLLTTGLETQYF
>TRBJ1-2|-|TRBD1|TRBV6-1
TGTGCCAGCAGTGAGGCCTGGGACAGAGCCTATGGCTACACCTTC
CASSEAWDRAYGYTF
>TRBJ1-1|-|TRBD1|TRBV18
TGTGCCAGCTCGCGGGACAGGGGTAACACTGAAGCTTTCTTT
CASSRDRGNTEAFF
>TRBJ1-1|-|-|TRBV6-5
TGTGCCAGCAGTTACTCGGGCAGATTGAACACTGAAGCTTTCTTT
CASSYSGRLNTEAFF
>TRBJ2-3|-|TRBD1|TRBV2
TGTGCCAGCAGTGGCCAGGGGGCGCATTCAGATACGCAGTATTTT
CASSGQGAHSDTQYF
>TRBJ2-3|-|-|TRBV11-3
TGTGCCAGCAGCCAACAGGGCGTTTCTACAGATACGCAGTATTTT
CASSQQGVSTDTQYF
>TRBJ1-1|once|TRBD1|TRBV7-8
TGTGCCAGCAGCCCAGGACAGGCGGGGCTGAACACTGAAGCTTTCTTT
CASSPGQAGLNTEAFF
>TRBJ1-6|-|-|TRBV12-2
TGTGCAAGTCGCAGGGACAGGGGGCCACTCTATAATTCACCCCTCCACTTT
CASRRDRGPLYNSPLHF
>TRBJ1-1|-|TRBD1|TRBV12-3/TRBV12-4
TGTGCCAGCAGTCCACGGGACAGACCCACAGCTTTCTTT
CASSPRDRPTAFF
>TRBJ2-3|-|TRBD2|TRBV11-3
TGTGCCAGCAGCTTACGGACTAGCGGGGCATTCACAGATACGCAGTATTTT
CASSLRTSGAFTDTQYF
>TRBJ1-1|-|TRBD1|TRBV7-9
TGTGCCAGCAGCTTGGGTCAGGGGGGTAGGGAAGCTTTCTTT
CASSLGQGGREAFF
>TRBJ2-6|-|-|TRBV5-1
TGCGCCAGCAGCTTGGAGCTCTCTGGGGCCAACGTCCTGACTTTC
CASSLELSGANVLTF
>TRBJ2-7|once|-|TRBV5-4
TGTGCCAGCAGCTTCACCAGGGGGGCCACCTACGAGCAGTACTTC
CASSFTRGATYEQYF
>TRBJ2-7|few|-|TRBV5-1
TGCGCCAGCAGCTTGCAGGGGTACGAGCAGTACTTC
CASSLQGYEQYF
>TRBJ2-5|-|-|TRBV6-2/TRBV6-3
TGTGCCAGCAGTTACTCGACAGGACCCCAGACCCAGTACTTC
CASSYSTGPQTQYF
>TRBJ1-1|-|-|TRBV9
TGTGCCAGCAGCGTAGCTTCCGGTTTCGGTGAAGCTTTCTTT
CASSVASGFGEAFF
>TRBJ2-7|-|TRBD2|TRBV5-5
TGTGCCAGCAGCTTGGCCGGGACTAGCGGGGGGCCCCCCTACGAGCAGTACTTC
CASSLAGTSGGPPYEQYF
>TRBJ2-7|-|-|TRBV28
TGTGCCAGCGGAACAGGGCCGACGGCCGAACAGTACTTC
CASGTGPTAEQYF
>TRBJ2-3|few|-|TRBV7-2
TGTGCCAGCAGCTTAATGTCAGGGGGCACAGATACGCAGTATTTT
CASSLMSGGTDTQYF
>TRBJ2-5|once|-|TRBV3-1/TRBV3-2
TGTGCCAGCAGCCAACTCACAGGGTTCGGAGAGACCCAGTACTTC
CASSQLTGFGETQYF
>TRBJ2-5|once|TRBD2|TRBV5-4
TGTGCCAGCAGCTCTCAACTAGCGGGGGGGCAAGAGACCCAGTACTTC
CASSSQLAGGQETQYF
>TRBJ2-5|-|-|TRBV15
TGTGCCACCAGCAGCCTCCAAGAGACCCAGTACTTC
CATSSLQETQYF
>TRBJ2-5|few|-|TRBV6-6
TGTGCCAGCAGTCGCCCCTCCGGGACTCAGGCCAACCAAGAGACCCAGTACTTC
CASSRPSGTQANQETQYF
>TRBJ1-2|-|TRBD1|TRBV5-1
TGCGCCAGCCATCCGGGACAGAACTATGGCTACACCTTC
CASHPGQNYGYTF
>TRBJ2-2|-|-|TRBV3-1/TRBV3-2
TGTGCCAGCAGCCACTGGGACTTTGGCACCGGGGAGCTGTTTTTT
CASSHWDFGTGELFF
>TRBJ1-2|-|TRBD1|TRBV10-3
TGTGCCATCAGTATCGACAGGGAAGGTTACTATGGCTACACCTTC
CAISIDREGYYGYTF
>TRBJ1-3|-|-|TRBV2
TGTGCCAGCGGGGGCGTAGATTGGACCATATATTTT
CASGGVDWTIYF
>TRBJ2-7|-|-|TRBV14
TGTGCCAGCAGCCAGGGCCTCTACGAGCAGTACTTC
CASSQGLYEQYF
>TRBJ2-4|-|TRBD1|TRBV6-5
TGTGCCAGCAGTTTACTCGACCGTCAGGGGGCCCCCATTCAGTACTTC
CASSLLDRQGAPIQYF
>TRBJ1-1|-|-|TRBV18
TGTGCCAGCTCCTATACGACAGACTACACTGAAGCTTTCTTT
CASSYTTDYTEAFF